One sample yielded the 28 T cell receptor beta chains listed below, sequenced in a study of beta chain features in type 1 diabetes. The study reverse transcribed the entire isolated RNA, so it sequenced expressed TCRB transcripts. Repertoires were generated with immunoSEQ multiplex PCR, while TCRdb's copy carries only in-frame clones and drops some. The sample has about 230,000 clones, roughly 9.6% seen once. Sample: naive CD4+ T cells from blood. These receptors were taken from a young woman in good health.

This rearrangement joins TRBV30 to TRBJ1-6, with D possibly matching TRBD1 (5 bases). V was clipped by 1 base and J by 10 bases, with 14 bases between them. The CDR3 has 14 amino acids. CDR1 and CDR2 from the germline V gene are GTSNPN and SVGIG (reference sequence). CDR3 region: CAWSGGRGDSPLHF. The DNA for the CDR3 is TGTGCCTGGAGTGGGGGGAGGGGCGACTCACCCCTCCACTTT.

This sequence joins TRBV10-2 and TRBJ1-5; 8 bases match TRBD1. The ends lost 5 bases at V and 7 bases at J; junction bases unmatched: 1. The germline CDR1 and CDR2 sequences are WSHSY and SAAADI. This CDR3 contains 12 residues. The CDR3 spells CASSRQGQPQHF. The CDR3 DNA reads TGCGCCAGCAGTAGACAGGGGCAGCCCCAGCATTTT.

This clone was picked up a small number of times. The V call is TRBV4-1, the J call TRBJ2-3; a possible D gene is TRBD1 (6 bases). Germline lookup yields CDR1 MGHRA and CDR2 YSYEKL. The CDR3 extends over 17 amino acids. V lost 2 bases, J lost 6 bases, and 21 bases lay in between. The CDR3 DNA is TGCGCCAGCAGCCAACTCCCGGGGACACCCCTTATGGATACGCAGTATTTT. This sequence encodes CASSQLPGTPLMDTQYF.

In this sample, this clone turned up a few times. This sample includes further DNA sequences coding for the same CDR3. This chain uses TRBV9 with TRBJ1-1; 7 bases align to TRBD1. CDR1 and CDR2 (germline): SGDLS, YYNGEE. This CDR3 is 14 amino acids long. The V segment lost 4 bases and the J segment 1 base; nucleotides outside the gene matches: 4. The CDR3 DNA sequence: TGTGCCAGCAGCCCAGGGACAGCGAACACTGAAGCTTTCTTT. Translation: CASSPGTANTEAFF.

This clone was observed a handful of times. The chain has TRBV6-5 and TRBJ2-1; TRBD1 aligns across 10 bases. V lost 4 bases, J lost 1 base, and 1 base stayed unmatched. Germline V CDR1 and CDR2: MNHEY, SVGAGI. The CDR3 extends over 15 amino acids. CDR3 sequence: CASSSGQGSYNEQFF. The CDR3 DNA is TGTGCCAGCAGTTCGGGACAGGGGTCCTACAATGAGCAGTTCTTC.

This sequence joins TRBV19 and TRBJ2-1, with 9 bases matching TRBD1. Unmatched junction bases numbered 5, after V lost 2 bases and J lost 3 bases. This CDR3 is built from 16 residues. Per germline, CDR1 LNHDA and CDR2 SQIVND (reference sequence). CDR3 residues: CASSIWGDRDYNEQFF. CDR3 nucleotide sequence: TGTGCCAGTAGTATATGGGGGGACAGGGACTACAATGAGCAGTTCTTC.

V usage is TRBV18 and J usage is TRBJ2-6; 7 bases agree with TRBD1. CDR1 and CDR2 (germline): KGHSH, LQKENI. J lost 0 bases, V lost 4 bases, and 12 bases had no gene match. The CDR3 consists of 19 residues. CDR3 nucleotides: TGTGCCAGCTCACGTTTGGGACAGACCTTTGGCTCTGGGGCCAACGTCCTGACTTTC. Its translation: CASSRLGQTFGSGANVLTF. The full variable domain, rest sourced from reference TRBV18 and TRBJ2-6, is NAGVMQNPRHLVRRRGQEARLRCSPMKGHSHVYWYRQLPEEGLKFMVYLQKENIIDESGMPKERFSAEFPKEGPSILRIQQVVRGDSAAYFCASSRLGQTFGSGANVLTFGAGSRLTVL.

This clone was observed a handful of times. The chain uses TRBV11-1 and TRBJ1-1; 7 nucleotides match TRBD1. Germline V gene data show CDR1 as SGHAT and CDR2 as FQDESV (reference sequence). The junction had 15 bases not matched to a gene; V was cut back by 5 bases and J by 0 bases. This CDR3 comprises 18 residues. CDR3 nucleotides: TGTGCCAGCAGCACTCCGGGACAGCTAGTAGTAATGAACACTGAAGCTTTCTTT. This translates into CASSTPGQLVVMNTEAFF.

This clone came up a few times. V usage is TRBV5-1 and J usage is TRBJ2-1; D might be TRBD2 (7 bases). Germline V gene sequence: CDR1 SGHRS, CDR2 YFSETQ. Trimming removed 2 bases at V and 8 bases at J, with 17 bases between. The CDR3 is 15 residues long. CDR3 in amino acids: CASSFGGARGDEQFF. In DNA, the CDR3 is TGCGCCAGCAGCTTTGGGGGGGCCCGGGGCGATGAGCAGTTCTTC.

The rearrangement uses TRBV5-1 and TRBJ2-3; a possible D gene is TRBD1 (6 bases). Germline loops: CDR1 SGHRS, CDR2 YFSETQ. The CDR3 has 13 residues. Trimming cost V 1 base and J 4 bases, with 7 bases left between them. The CDR3 is CASSLHRADTQYF. In DNA form, the CDR3 reads TGCGCCAGCAGCTTGCACAGGGCAGATACGCAGTATTTT.

In its sample, this clone was seen a few times. This chain connects TRBV18 to TRBJ2-2; tentatively, D is TRBD1 (6 bases). Trimming stripped 4 bases from V and 3 bases from J, with 18 bases between. The CDR3 contains 17 residues. The germline gives CDR1 KGHSH, CDR2 LQKENI. CDR3 residues: CASSRRRTEVHTGELFF. The CDR3 DNA reads as TGTGCCAGCTCACGTAGGAGGACAGAAGTTCACACCGGGGAGCTGTTTTTT.

The rearrangement joins TRBV5-6 to TRBJ1-2, with 7 bases matching TRBD1. CDR3 length: 14 residues. The germline gives CDR1 SGHDT, CDR2 YYEEEE. Germline trimming cut 1 base from V and 6 bases from J; bases unmatched to any gene: 6. DNA for the CDR3: TGTGCCAGCAGCTTGCGAACAGGGGTAAATGGCTACACCTTC. This codes for CASSLRTGVNGYTF.

This clone turned up a few times. The chain couples TRBV7-3 to TRBJ2-7, with 8 bases fitting TRBD1. The CDR3 runs to 13 residues. CDR1 is SGHTA, CDR2 FQGTGA, per germline. J lost 7 bases, V lost 4 bases, and 6 bases had no gene match. The CDR3 loop reads CASSYGQGTEQYF. The CDR3 bases are TGTGCCAGCAGCTACGGACAGGGAACTGAGCAGTACTTC.

The chain joins TRBV5-8 to TRBJ2-6; the D gene is possibly TRBD2 (6 bases). V lost 3 bases and J 4 bases, leaving 17 bases between the germline ends. The germline V gene encodes CDR1 SGHTS and CDR2 YDEGEE. The CDR3 totals 17 residues. The CDR3 DNA reads as TGTGCCAGCAGCTCGAATCGACGGGGGACGGGGGCCAACGTCCTGACTTTC. Amino acid sequence: CASSSNRRGTGANVLTF.

This clone was observed a few times. Other DNA sequences in the same sample also yield this CDR3. V gene TRBV19 combines with J gene TRBJ1-5, with 10 bases that match TRBD1. After removal of 9 bases from V and 7 bases from J, the junction contained 6 bases not matched to a gene. CDR3 length: 13 residues. Looked up from germline, CDR1 is LNHDA and CDR2 is SQIVND (reference sequence). The chain's CDR3 is CASRDRGGQPQHF. In nucleotides, the CDR3 is TGTGCCAGCCGGGACAGGGGAGGACAGCCCCAGCATTTT.

A few counts support this clone. The rearrangement joins TRBV7-9 to TRBJ1-3, with TRBD1 matching 8 bases. The germline V gene has CDR1 SEHNR and CDR2 FQNEAQ (reference sequence). CDR3 length: 17 amino acids. V lost 5 bases to trimming and J lost 9 bases; unmatched junction nucleotides: 18. The chain's CDR3 is CASSHPAGTGSGATIYF. The CDR3 DNA reads TGTGCCAGCAGCCACCCGGCCGGGACAGGCAGTGGGGCCACCATATATTTT.

The chain employs TRBV7-9 and TRBJ1-5; 7 nucleotides agree with TRBD1. The CDR3 is made up of 15 amino acids. Germline assignment: CDR1 SEHNR and CDR2 FQNEAQ (reference sequence). The trim removed 5 bases at V and 3 bases at J, leaving 7 bases unmatched. The CDR3 loop reads CASSRDSRPNQPQHF. The CDR3 region has the DNA TGTGCCAGCAGCCGGGACAGCCGCCCCAATCAGCCCCAGCATTTT.

The chain recombines TRBV10-3 with TRBJ2-1, with 9 positions matching TRBD2. V trimming: 3 bases; J trimming: 7 bases; junction bases outside the gene matches: 7. Germline CDR1 ENHRY, CDR2 SYGVKD. The CDR3 spans 15 residues. The CDR3 sequence is CAISDLFSGSNEQFF. The CDR3 DNA is TGTGCCATCAGTGACCTTTTTAGCGGGAGTAATGAGCAGTTCTTC.

This clone was seen a handful of times. This chain links TRBV11-2 with TRBJ2-3; the D is unclear. The CDR3 totals 15 residues. V gave up 1 base and J gave up 8 bases, with 16 bases separating them. CDR1 and CDR2 from the germline V gene are SGHAT and FQNNGV. The CDR3 DNA follows: TGTGCCAGCAGCTTAGTTAGTACGTATGCGAGTACGCAGTATTTT. This gives the protein CASSLVSTYASTQYF. The full variable domain, completed using reference TRBV11-2 and TRBJ2-3, is EAGVAQSPRYKIIEKRQSVAFWCNPISGHATLYWYQQILGQGPKLLIQFQNNGVVDDSQLPKDRFSAERLKGVDSTLKIQPAKLEDSAVYLCASSLVSTYASTQYFGPGTRLTVL.

This clone was seen a few times. The CDR3 protein is CASSYVAPNTGELFF. CDR3 sequence (DNA): TGTGCCAGCAGTTATGTAGCTCCGAACACCGGGGAGCTGTTTTTT. The V gene is TRBV6-5, the J gene TRBJ2-2; D remains ambiguous. In germline, CDR1 is MNHEY, CDR2 SVGAGI. The CDR3 totals 15 residues. The V and J ends lost 3 bases and 0 bases respectively, with 8 bases between them.

The chain combines TRBV6-6 with TRBJ1-5; TRBD1 matches at 7 bases. V lost 7 bases to trimming and J lost 7 bases; unmatched junction nucleotides: 10. Germline-derived CDR1 and CDR2 are MNHNY and SVGAGI (reference sequence). The length of the CDR3 is 14 residues. CDR3 DNA sequence: TGTGCCAGCACCCCTCCCGGACAGGACCAGCCCCAGCATTTT. The encoded protein is CASTPPGQDQPQHF.

The chain uses TRBV15 and TRBJ2-2; 9 nucleotides agree with TRBD1. Germline-derived CDR1 and CDR2 are LNHNV and YYDKDF (reference sequence). This CDR3 is built from 14 residues. The junction had 2 bases not matched to a gene; V was cut back by 5 bases and J by 4 bases. CDR3 coding DNA: TGTGCCACCAGCCGGACAGGGGCCACCGGGGAGCTGTTTTTT. Translating it yields CATSRTGATGELFF.

The sample holds a few counts of this clone. The V gene is TRBV14, the J gene TRBJ1-2; 12 bases fit TRBD1. The CDR3 is made up of 17 amino acids. Germline assignment: CDR1 SGHDN and CDR2 FVKESK. The J segment lost 8 bases and the V segment lost 0 bases, leaving 10 bases of the junction unmatched. The CDR3 spells CASSQDLLGQGAGGYTF. In DNA, the CDR3 is TGTGCCAGCAGCCAAGATCTGCTGGGACAGGGGGCTGGAGGCTACACCTTC.

J is TRBJ1-2 and V is TRBV28; TRBD1 aligns across 11 bases. Germline V lookup: CDR1 MDHEN, CDR2 SYDVKM. Trimming at V came to 2 bases and at J to 6 bases, leaving 8 bases not matched to a gene. The CDR3 has 16 residues. The CDR3 region is CASSLLQGQGVNGYTF. The CDR3 bases are TGTGCCAGCAGTTTACTACAGGGACAGGGGGTTAATGGCTACACCTTC.

This clone was detected only a few times. V is TRBV11-2 and J is TRBJ1-2; 8 bases are a match to TRBD1. The germline V gene encodes CDR1 SGHAT and CDR2 FQNNGV. The CDR3 runs to 15 residues. With V trimmed by 4 bases and J by 4 bases, 8 bases remained unmatched. The CDR3 is CASSSNRGSGYGYTF. The CDR3 DNA reads TGTGCCAGCAGCTCGAACAGGGGGTCTGGCTATGGCTACACCTTC.

This clone has just a few counts. The chain uses TRBV5-4 and TRBJ1-2; D unclear. Germline CDR1 is SGHNT and CDR2 is YYREEE (reference sequence). The CDR3 consists of 14 residues. Trimming shortened V by 0 bases and J by 6 bases, and 12 bases separated the two germline ends. CDR3 protein: CASSLGGLADGYTF. In DNA, the CDR3 is TGTGCCAGCAGCTTGGGCGGTCTCGCGGATGGCTACACCTTC.

This clone was counted a few times. The rearrangement uses TRBV7-2 and TRBJ2-1; D unresolved. Trimming removed 5 bases at V and 7 bases at J, with 21 bases between. Germline V gives CDR1 SGHTA, CDR2 FQGNSA. CDR3 length equals 16 residues. The DNA for the CDR3 is TGTGCCAGCAGCGCTAACTGGGTCGGAGAAAGGAATGAGCAGTTCTTC. It specifies CASSANWVGERNEQFF.

This clone was observed a handful of times. The chain recombines TRBV7-2 with TRBJ2-3, with 10 bases lining up with TRBD2. V shed 6 bases and J 0 bases; nucleotides not matched to a gene: 9. The CDR3 runs to 17 residues. Germline CDR1 is SGHTA and CDR2 is FQGNSA. This CDR3 reads CASSRGGLADSTDTQYF. CDR3 nucleotide sequence: TGTGCCAGCAGTCGAGGCGGACTAGCGGATAGCACAGATACGCAGTATTTT.